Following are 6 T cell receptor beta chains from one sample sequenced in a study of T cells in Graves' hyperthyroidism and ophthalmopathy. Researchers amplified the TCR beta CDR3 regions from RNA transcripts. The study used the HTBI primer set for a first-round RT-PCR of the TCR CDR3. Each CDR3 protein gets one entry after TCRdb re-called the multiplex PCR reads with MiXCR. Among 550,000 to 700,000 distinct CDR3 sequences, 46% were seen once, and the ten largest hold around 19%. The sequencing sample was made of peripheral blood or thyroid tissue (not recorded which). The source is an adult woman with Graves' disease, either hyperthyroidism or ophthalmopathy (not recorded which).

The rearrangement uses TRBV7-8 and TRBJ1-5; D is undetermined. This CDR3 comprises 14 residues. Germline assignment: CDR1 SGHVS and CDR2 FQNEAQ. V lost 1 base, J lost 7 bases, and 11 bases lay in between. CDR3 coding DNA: TGTGCCAGCAGCTTAGTGGGAGTAGGACAGCCCCAGCATTTT. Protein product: CASSLVGVGQPQHF.

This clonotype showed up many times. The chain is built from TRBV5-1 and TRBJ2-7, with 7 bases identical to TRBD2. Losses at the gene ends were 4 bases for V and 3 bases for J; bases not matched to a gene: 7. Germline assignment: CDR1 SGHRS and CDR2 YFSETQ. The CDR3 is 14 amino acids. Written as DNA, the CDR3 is TGCGCCAGCAGCCGGGGGGAGTCCGGCTACGAGCAGTACTTC. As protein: CASSRGESGYEQYF. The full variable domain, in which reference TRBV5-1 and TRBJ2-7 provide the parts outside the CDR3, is KAGVTQTPRYLIKTRGQQVTLSCSPISGHRSVSWYQQTPGQGLQFLFEYFSETQRNKGNFPGRFSGRQFSNSRSEMNVSTLELGDSALYLCASSRGESGYEQYFGPGTRLTVT.

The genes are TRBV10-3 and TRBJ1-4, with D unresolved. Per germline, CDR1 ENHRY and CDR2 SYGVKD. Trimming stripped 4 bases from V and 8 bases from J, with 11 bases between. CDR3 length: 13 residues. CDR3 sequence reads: CAISAGRKEKLFF. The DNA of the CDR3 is TGTGCCATCAGTGCCGGGAGAAAGGAAAAACTGTTTTTT.

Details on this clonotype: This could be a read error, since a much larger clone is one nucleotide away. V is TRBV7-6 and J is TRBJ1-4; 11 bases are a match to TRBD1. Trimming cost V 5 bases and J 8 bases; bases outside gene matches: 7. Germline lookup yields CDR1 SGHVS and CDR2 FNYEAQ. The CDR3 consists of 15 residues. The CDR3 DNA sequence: TGTGCCAGCAGCGACCGGACAGGGGGCCGCGAAAAACTGTTTTTT. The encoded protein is CASSDRTGGREKLFF. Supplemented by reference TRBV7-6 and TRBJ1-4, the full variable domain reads GAGVSQSPRYKVTKRGQDVALRCDPISGHVSLYWYRQALGQGPEFLTYFNYEAQQDKSGLPNDRFSAERPEGSISTLTIQRTEQRDSAMYRCASSDRTGGREKLFFGSGTQLSVL.

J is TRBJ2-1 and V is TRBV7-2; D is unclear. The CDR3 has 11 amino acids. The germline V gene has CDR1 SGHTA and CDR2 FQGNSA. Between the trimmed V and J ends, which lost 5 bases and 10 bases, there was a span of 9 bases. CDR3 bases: TGTGCCAGCAGCCAGCGTGCGGAGCAGTTCTTC. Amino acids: CASSQRAEQFF.

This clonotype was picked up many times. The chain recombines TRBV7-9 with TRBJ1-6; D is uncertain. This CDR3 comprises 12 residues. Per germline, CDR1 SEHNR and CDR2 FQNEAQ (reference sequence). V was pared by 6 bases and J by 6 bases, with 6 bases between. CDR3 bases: TGTGCCAGCAGACTAAGTAATTCACCCCTCCACTTT. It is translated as CASRLSNSPLHF.